This T cell receptor (beta chain) was captured in a study of identical twins. TCRdb reanalysed the 5' RACE reads using MiXCR and keeps one entry per CDR3 protein. The sample yields roughly 570,000 distinct CDR3 sequences, 9.6% seen once. This clonotype was recorded a few times. Trimming cost V 7 bases and J 1 base, with 11 bases left between them. The CDR3 is 14 amino acids. CDR1 and CDR2 from the germline V gene are SGHDT and YYEEEE. Another study also made use of these data, one on yellow fever vaccine responses in identical twins. That paper states: Twins' vaccine T cell responses were reported to seem partly convergent and partly personalized.

V and J are TRBV5-6 and TRBJ2-2; no definite D call. The material sequenced was PBMCs. This sequence originates from a woman under 30 in good health. The CDR3 region has the DNA TGTGCCAGCTCAAGGAACGGGAACACCGGGGAGCTGTTTTTT. Its translation: CASSRNGNTGELFF.